This TCR beta chain is from a study of response to subunit inactivated influenza vaccine. Study outcomes and limitations: Each seasonal flu vaccination may recruit only limited new T cells, authors suggested.

V lost 7 bases and J 3 bases, leaving 20 bases between the germline ends. CDR3 length equals 15 residues. Germline-derived CDR1 and CDR2 are SGHDT and YYEEEE. TCRdb analysed the RT-PCR reads with MiXCR anew, one entry per CDR3 protein. Among roughly 630,000 distinct CDR3 sequences, around 13% were seen once, and the ten largest hold 6.5% to 8%. Note on this clonotype: Antigen unknown.

This TCR derives from a man between 45 and 60 years old who received an inactivated influenza vaccine. V gene TRBV5-6 combines with J gene TRBJ2-7; no definite D call. The source was PBMCs from blood, collected around 15 days before vaccination. The CDR3 DNA sequence: TGTGCCAGCGCCCCCCGAAGGGTATCCCACTACGAGCAGTACTTC. It codes for CASAPRRVSHYEQYF. Full variable domain (outside the CDR3, taken from reference TRBV5-6 and TRBJ2-7): DAGVTQSPTHLIKTRGQQVTLRCSPKSGHDTVSWYQQALGQGPQFIFQYYEEEERQRGNFPDRFSGHQFPNYSSELNVNALLLGDSALYLCASAPRRVSHYEQYFGPGTRLTVT.